This T cell receptor beta chain was sequenced during a study of CD8+CD57+ T cells in acquired aplastic anemia. Genomic DNA served as template for TCR beta VDJ and CDR3 profiling. TCRdb ran MiXCR on the reads and lists one entry per CDR3 protein. The data hold some 120,000 distinct CDR3 sequences, with around 48% observed a single time. The CDR3 is 15 amino acids. The V and J ends lost 6 bases and 4 bases, in that order; junction bases with no gene match: 8. Germline values: CDR1 SGHRS, CDR2 YFSETQ. This receptor was taken from a human donor in good health, serving as a control. The chain combines TRBV5-1 with TRBJ2-1; 9 bases match TRBD1. The sample was sorted CD4+, CD8+, or CD8+CD57+ T cells (not recorded which) from PBMCs. CDR3 amino acids: CASTGTGSVYNEQFF. The CDR3 nucleotides are TGCGCCAGCACCGGGACAGGGTCGGTTTACAATGAGCAGTTCTTC.